Below are 15 T cell receptor beta chains sequenced from a single sample in a study of blood T cell repertoires in COVID-19. Profiled with immunoSEQ multiplex PCR; TCRdb holds only in-frame clones, not every one. Of around 140,000 clones in the sample, approximately 87% are singletons; the top ten hold 11%. The specimen sequenced was PBMCs or T cells enriched from blood (not recorded which). The receptor source for this set is a man in his fifties or sixties who had recovered from COVID-19.

This clone is a singleton in its sample. V gene TRBV15 combines with J gene TRBJ1-5; maybe TRBD1 (6 bases). The CDR3 extends over 14 amino acids. The ends were cut back, 5 bases at V and 2 bases at J, with 10 bases in the middle. In germline, CDR1 is LNHNV, CDR2 YYDKDF (reference sequence). Here the CDR3 reads CATSSDRGNQPQHF. The CDR3 coding sequence is TGTGCCACCAGCTCGGACAGAGGCAATCAGCCCCAGCATTTT.

This chain uses TRBV2 with TRBJ2-7; TRBD1 matches 10 bases. The ends lost 10 bases at V and 6 bases at J; junction bases unmatched: 3. Germline V gives CDR1 SNHLY, CDR2 FYNNEI. The CDR3 has 11 amino acids. CDR3 sequence: CATGTGVEQYF. DNA of the CDR3: TGTGCCACCGGGACAGGGGTCGAGCAGTACTTC.

This chain connects TRBV11-3 to TRBJ2-1, with a possible D match to TRBD1 (6 bases). V was pared by 6 bases and J by 7 bases, with 19 bases between. CDR1 and CDR2 from the germline V gene are SGHNT and YENEEA. There are 15 residues in the CDR3. The CDR3 DNA reads TGTGCCAGCAGTCTCCGGACAGCGATGGGGAATGAGCAGTTCTTC. Translation gives CASSLRTAMGNEQFF. Full variable domain (missing parts from reference TRBV11-3 and TRBJ2-1): EAGVVQSPRYKIIEKKQPVAFWCNPISGHNTLYWYLQNLGQGPELLIRYENEEAVDDSQLPKDRFSAERLKGVDSTLKIQPAELGDSAVYLCASSLRTAMGNEQFFGPGTRLTVL.

The chain combines TRBV5-1 with TRBJ2-1; 13 bases fit TRBD2. Germline assignment: CDR1 SGHRS and CDR2 YFSETQ. The length of the CDR3 is 16 residues. Trimming took 4 bases from V and 4 from J; bases not matched to a gene: 5. The CDR3: CASSHGLAGDYNEQFF. CDR3 nucleotide sequence: TGCGCCAGCAGCCACGGACTAGCGGGGGATTACAATGAGCAGTTCTTC.

The gene calls are TRBV30 and TRBJ1-5, with D tentatively TRBD1 (6 bases). V was pared by 2 bases and J by 0 bases, with 17 bases between. The germline V gene has CDR1 GTSNPN and CDR2 SVGIG (reference sequence). CDR3 length: 17 amino acids. The CDR3 bases are TGTGCCTGGAGTATGGCCAGGACAGACAATAGCAATCAGCCCCAGCATTTT. It encodes CAWSMARTDNSNQPQHF. The full variable domain, in which reference TRBV30 and TRBJ1-5 provide the parts outside the CDR3, is SQTIHQWPATLVQPVGSPLSLECTVEGTSNPNLYWYRQAAGRGLQLLFYSVGIGQISSEVPQNLSASRPQDRQFILSSKKLLLSDSGFYLCAWSMARTDNSNQPQHFGDGTRLSIL.

This clone was recorded once. This chain links TRBV19 with TRBJ1-5; 11 bases align to TRBD1. Looked up from germline, CDR1 is LNHDA and CDR2 is SQIVND (reference sequence). CDR3 length: 13 amino acids. V gave up 11 bases and J gave up 3 bases; unmatched junction bases: 3. The CDR3 DNA follows: TGTGCCTTGGACAGGGGGCTCAATCAGCCCCAGCATTTT. It yields the protein CALDRGLNQPQHF.

This sequence joins TRBV7-2 and TRBJ1-2, with D hard to call. Trimming shortened V by 2 bases and J by 5 bases, and 15 bases separated the two germline ends. CDR1 SGHTA and CDR2 FQGNSA come from the germline V gene. This CDR3 comprises 15 residues. Here the CDR3 reads CASSLLWRGLYGYTF. The DNA of the CDR3 is TGTGCCAGCAGCTTATTATGGCGCGGTTTGTATGGCTACACCTTC.

The gene calls are TRBV4-1 and TRBJ1-2, with 7 bases fitting TRBD1. Germline lookup yields CDR1 MGHRA and CDR2 YSYEKL. This CDR3 spans 15 amino acids. Trimming removed 8 bases from V and 10 bases from J; junction bases left unmatched: 19. CDR3 sequence: CASEDGGQSLRDYTF. The CDR3 coding sequence is TGCGCCAGCGAAGATGGGGGACAGTCCCTGAGAGACTACACCTTC.

This chain links TRBV28 with TRBJ2-2; D uncertain. The CDR3 is 14 residues long. The V gene's germline CDR1 is MDHEN and CDR2 SYDVKM. Trimming took 6 bases from V and 2 from J, leaving 10 bases between them. The CDR3 coding sequence is TGTGCCAGCAGGGTCAAGCTCAACACCGGGGAGCTGTTTTTT. This translates into CASRVKLNTGELFF.

The V and J genes are TRBV2 and TRBJ2-3, with D tentatively TRBD1 (5 bases). Deletions cut 4 bases from V and 2 bases from J, with 13 bases between. CDR1 is SNHLY, CDR2 FYNNEI, per germline. The CDR3 spans 15 residues. CDR3 region: CASSVRGGNTDTQYF. CDR3 sequence (DNA): TGTGCCAGCAGTGTAAGGGGCGGAAACACAGATACGCAGTATTTT.

J is TRBJ1-1 and V is TRBV24-1; no definite D call. V was pared by 7 bases and J by 2 bases, with 10 bases between. The length of the CDR3 is 13 residues. Germline CDR1 is KGHDR and CDR2 is SFDVKD. CDR3 DNA: TGTGCCACCAGGAAAAGAGATAACACTGAAGCTTTCTTT. It translates to CATRKRDNTEAFF.

This CDR3 is CASTNHRGSTEAFF. CDR3 sequence (DNA): TGTGCCAGCACAAACCACAGGGGGTCCACTGAAGCTTTCTTT. This chain joins TRBV27 and TRBJ1-1, with 8 bases aligning to TRBD1. The CDR3 consists of 14 residues. Per the germline V gene, CDR1 is MNHEY and CDR2 is SMNVEV (reference sequence). J lost 4 bases, V lost 7 bases, and 8 bases had no gene match.

The chain recombines TRBV3-1 (or the pseudogene TRBV3-2) with TRBJ2-5; 7 bases are shared with TRBD1. This CDR3 comprises 15 residues. Germline V CDR1 and CDR2: LGHDT, YNNKEL (reference sequence). V lost 2 bases, J lost 2 bases, and 5 bases stayed unmatched. This chain's CDR3 is CASSQRGTVQETQYF. The CDR3 DNA reads TGTGCCAGCAGCCAAAGGGGGACAGTACAAGAGACCCAGTACTTC.

The chain recombines TRBV19 with TRBJ1-5, with a weak D call TRBD1 (6 bases). CDR3 length: 14 amino acids. Germline V CDR1 and CDR2: LNHDA, SQIVND (reference sequence). The V gene lost 6 bases and the J gene lost 3 bases, with 12 bases spanning the gap. The CDR3, as DNA: TGTGCCAGTAGCGCCGGACAGTACAATCAGCCCCAGCATTTT. Residues: CASSAGQYNQPQHF.

The rearrangement joins TRBV27 to TRBJ1-2; 7 bases map to TRBD1. This CDR3 region has 12 residues. The V segment lost 10 bases and the J segment 4 bases; nucleotides outside the gene matches: 6. Germline lookup yields CDR1 MNHEY and CDR2 SMNVEV (reference sequence). CDR3: CATADRAYGYTF. The CDR3 DNA reads as TGTGCCACCGCCGACAGGGCCTATGGCTACACCTTC.